This T cell receptor (beta chain) came from a study of cytomegalovirus exposure and HLA in healthy donors. Generated by immunoSEQ multiplex PCR, the TCRdb table keeps only in-frame clones and is missing some. The sample consists of around 250,000 clones, around 87% of them appearing once. The CDR3 covers 15 residues. CDR1 SNHLY and CDR2 FYNNEI come from the germline V gene. J lost 0 bases, V lost 6 bases, and 8 bases had no gene match. A note on this clone: Its antigen remains unknown.

General study results and limits: It was 164 TCR beta chains that were listed as cytomegalovirus-associated.

Sequences were obtained from PBMCs. The sequence came from a woman between 18 and 30 years old in good health and CMV-seronegative. This sequence joins TRBV2 and TRBJ2-7, with TRBD1 identical over 7 bases. This CDR3 is CASSGDSLSSYEQYF. In DNA form, the CDR3 reads TGTGCCAGCAGCGGGGACAGTTTAAGCTCCTACGAGCAGTACTTC.